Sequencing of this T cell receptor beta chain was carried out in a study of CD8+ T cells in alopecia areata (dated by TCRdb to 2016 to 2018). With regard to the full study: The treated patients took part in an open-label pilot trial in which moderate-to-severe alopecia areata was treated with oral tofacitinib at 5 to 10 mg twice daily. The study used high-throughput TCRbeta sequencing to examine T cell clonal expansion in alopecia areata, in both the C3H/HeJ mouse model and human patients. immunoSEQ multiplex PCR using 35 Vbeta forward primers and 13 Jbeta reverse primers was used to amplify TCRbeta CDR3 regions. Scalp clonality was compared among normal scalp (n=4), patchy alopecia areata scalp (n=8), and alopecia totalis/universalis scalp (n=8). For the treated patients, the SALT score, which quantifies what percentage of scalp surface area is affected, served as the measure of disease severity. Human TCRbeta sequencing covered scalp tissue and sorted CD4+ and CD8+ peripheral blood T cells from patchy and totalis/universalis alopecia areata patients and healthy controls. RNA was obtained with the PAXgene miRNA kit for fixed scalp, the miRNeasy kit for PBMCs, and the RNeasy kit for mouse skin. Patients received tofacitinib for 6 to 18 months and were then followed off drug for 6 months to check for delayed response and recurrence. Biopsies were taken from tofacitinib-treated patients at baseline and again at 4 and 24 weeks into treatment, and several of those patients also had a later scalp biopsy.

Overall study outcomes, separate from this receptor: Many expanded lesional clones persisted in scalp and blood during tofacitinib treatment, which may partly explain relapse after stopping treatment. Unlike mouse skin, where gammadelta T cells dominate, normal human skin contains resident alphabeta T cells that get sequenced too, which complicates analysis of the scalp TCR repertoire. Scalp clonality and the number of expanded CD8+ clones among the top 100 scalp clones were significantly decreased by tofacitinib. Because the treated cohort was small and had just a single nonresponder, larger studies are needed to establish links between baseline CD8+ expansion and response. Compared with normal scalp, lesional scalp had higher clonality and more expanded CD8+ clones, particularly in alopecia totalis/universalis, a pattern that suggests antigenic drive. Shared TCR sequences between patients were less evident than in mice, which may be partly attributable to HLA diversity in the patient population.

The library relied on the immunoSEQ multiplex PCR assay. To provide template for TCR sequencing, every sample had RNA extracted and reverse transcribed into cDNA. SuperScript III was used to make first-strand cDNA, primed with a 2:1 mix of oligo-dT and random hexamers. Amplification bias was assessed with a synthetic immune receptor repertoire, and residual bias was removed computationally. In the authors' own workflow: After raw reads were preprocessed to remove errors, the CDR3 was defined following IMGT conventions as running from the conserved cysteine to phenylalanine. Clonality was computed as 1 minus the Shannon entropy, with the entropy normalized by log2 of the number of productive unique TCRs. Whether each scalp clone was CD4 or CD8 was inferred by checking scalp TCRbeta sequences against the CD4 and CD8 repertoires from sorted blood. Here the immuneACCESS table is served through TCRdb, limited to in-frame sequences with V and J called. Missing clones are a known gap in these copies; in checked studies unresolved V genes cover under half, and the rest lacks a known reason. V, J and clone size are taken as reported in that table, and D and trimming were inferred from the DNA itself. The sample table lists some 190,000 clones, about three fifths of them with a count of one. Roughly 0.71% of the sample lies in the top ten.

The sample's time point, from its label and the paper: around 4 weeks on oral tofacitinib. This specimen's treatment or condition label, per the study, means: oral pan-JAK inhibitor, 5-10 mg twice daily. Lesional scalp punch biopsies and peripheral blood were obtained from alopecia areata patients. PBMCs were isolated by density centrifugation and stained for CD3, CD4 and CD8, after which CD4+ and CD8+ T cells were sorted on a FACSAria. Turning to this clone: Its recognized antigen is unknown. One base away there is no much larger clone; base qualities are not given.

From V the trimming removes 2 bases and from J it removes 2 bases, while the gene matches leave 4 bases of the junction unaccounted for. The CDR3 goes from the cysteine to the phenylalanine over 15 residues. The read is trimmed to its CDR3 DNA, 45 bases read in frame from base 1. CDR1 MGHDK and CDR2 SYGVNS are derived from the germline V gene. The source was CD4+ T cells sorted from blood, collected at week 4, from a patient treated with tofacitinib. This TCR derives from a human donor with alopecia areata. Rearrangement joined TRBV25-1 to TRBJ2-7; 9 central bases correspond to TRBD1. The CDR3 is CASSEGQGSAYEQYF. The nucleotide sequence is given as TGTGCCAGCAGTGAAGGACAGGGGAGCGCCTACGAGCAGTACTTC.